These 28 T cell receptor beta chains share one sample of origin, sequenced in a study of identical twins (dated by TCRdb to between 2015 and 2016). The protocol used for the library was 5' RACE. Sequencing used an Illumina HiSeq 2000. In-frame beta chains were kept once TCRdb had trimmed the public reads at Q25 with fastp and called clones with MiXCR. Every CDR3 protein is listed once, alongside the most common genes and DNA of its rows. Here the sample has some 1,600,000 distinct CDR3 sequences; about 30% occur a single time. In total, the top ten clones hold about 0.25% of the sample. Material for sequencing was cord blood. The origin of the receptors is a newborn girl in good health.

The chain couples TRBV5-1 to TRBJ1-2; 8 bases are shared with TRBD1. This CDR3 spans 13 amino acids. J lost 6 bases, V lost 6 bases, and 7 bases had no gene match. CDR1 is SGHRS, CDR2 YFSETQ, per germline. The CDR3 DNA reads TGCGCCAGCACGAAGGAGACAGGGGATGGCTACACCTTC. Protein sequence: CASTKETGDGYTF.

This clonotype was observed a handful of times. This CDR3 reads CASSPILRDLYQETQYF. CDR3 sequence (DNA): TGTGCCAGCAGCCCCATCTTGAGGGACCTGTACCAAGAGACCCAGTACTTC. The chain links TRBV7-6 to TRBJ2-5, with D possibly being TRBD1 or TRBD2 (5 bases each). Deletions cut 5 bases from V and 0 bases from J, with 19 bases between. From germline, CDR1 is SGHVS and CDR2 FNYEAQ. The CDR3 has 17 residues.

This chain connects TRBV13 to TRBJ1-1; D gene uncertain. There are 16 residues in the CDR3. V was clipped by 5 bases and J by 3 bases, with 19 bases between them. CDR1 is PRHDT, CDR2 FYEKMQ, per germline (reference sequence). The CDR3 DNA sequence: TGTGCCAGCAGCCCCGGACCCCTCATTAAGGACACTGAAGCTTTCTTT. Protein: CASSPGPLIKDTEAFF.

This clonotype was observed at least ten times. The CDR3 reads CATSNLTQYF. For the CDR3, the DNA is TGTGCCACCAGCAATCTTACGCAGTATTTT. This chain connects TRBV15 to TRBJ2-3; no reliable D call. The CDR3 has 10 residues. Germline values: CDR1 LNHNV, CDR2 YYDKDF (reference sequence). Trimming removed 4 bases from V and 8 bases from J, with 4 bases in between.

The chain links TRBV12-3 or TRBV12-4 to TRBJ1-1; 10 bases agree with TRBD1. With 6 bases clipped from V and 7 bases from J, the junction kept 11 bases outside the gene matches. The CDR3 spans 15 residues. CDR3 sequence: CASSQLPGQGIEAFF. The CDR3 DNA sequence: TGTGCCAGCAGCCAGCTCCCGGGACAGGGGATTGAAGCTTTCTTT.

This clonotype was counted a few times. The chain couples TRBV20-1 to TRBJ2-1; 7 nucleotides line up with TRBD2. The CDR3 has 13 amino acids. The germline V gene encodes CDR1 DFQATT and CDR2 SNEGSKA (reference sequence). After removal of 5 bases from V and 3 bases from J, the junction contained 4 bases not matched to a gene. CDR3 nucleotide sequence: TGCAGTGCTCCCCTAGCGGTCTACAATGAGCAGTTCTTC. Encoded protein: CSAPLAVYNEQFF.

V usage is TRBV7-9 and J usage is TRBJ1-1; no clear D gene. Per the germline V gene, CDR1 is SEHNR and CDR2 is FQNEAQ (reference sequence). This CDR3 contains 15 residues. V lost 5 bases, J lost 0 bases, and 13 bases lay in between. The CDR3 coding sequence is TGTGCCAGCAGCCCGGCAGGAATCCTGAACACTGAAGCTTTCTTT. It is translated as CASSPAGILNTEAFF. Supplemented by reference TRBV7-9 and TRBJ1-1, the full variable domain reads DTGVSQNPRHKITKRGQNVTFRCDPISEHNRLYWYRQTLGQGPEFLTYFQNEAQLEKSRLLSDRFSAERPKGSFSTLEIQRTEQGDSAMYLCASSPAGILNTEAFFGQGTRLTVV.

The chain is built from TRBV7-2 and TRBJ2-1; 10 bases map to TRBD2. V shed 3 bases and J 2 bases; nucleotides not matched to a gene: 13. The CDR3 runs to 19 residues. In germline, CDR1 is SGHTA, CDR2 FQGNSA. The CDR3 loop reads CASSFLPSVTSGTYNEQFF. In DNA, the CDR3 is TGTGCCAGCAGCTTTCTACCATCAGTAACTAGCGGGACCTACAATGAGCAGTTCTTC.

The chain is built from TRBV12-3 or TRBV12-4 and TRBJ2-7; TRBD2 matches at 11 bases. The CDR3 is 15 amino acids. The V and J ends lost 6 bases and 7 bases, in that order; junction bases with no gene match: 11. The CDR3 DNA reads as TGTGCCAGCAGGGTAGCGGGGGGGCGACACAATGAGCAGTACTTC. It is translated as CASRVAGGRHNEQYF.

This clonotype was counted at least ten times. The chain couples TRBV12-5 to TRBJ2-1; TRBD1 aligns across 7 bases. CDR1 is LGHNT, CDR2 FRNRAP, per germline. V shed 6 bases, J shed 3 bases, and the junction held 8 bases outside the gene matches. The CDR3 consists of 15 residues. The CDR3 sequence: CASGEGGADYNEQFF. The DNA for the CDR3 is TGTGCTAGTGGGGAAGGGGGCGCGGACTACAATGAGCAGTTCTTC.

V and J are TRBV20-1 and TRBJ2-2; possibly TRBD2 for D (7 bases). Per germline, CDR1 DFQATT and CDR2 SNEGSKA (reference sequence). The CDR3 runs to 12 residues. V was shortened by 5 bases and J by 8 bases, with 12 bases between the two germline ends. CDR3 loop: CSAWGGTGELFF. DNA for the CDR3: TGCAGTGCTTGGGGGGGGACAGGGGAGCTGTTTTTT.

This clonotype has a handful of counts. V usage is TRBV4-2 and J usage is TRBJ2-1; no reliable D call. The CDR3 extends over 13 amino acids. The germline CDR1 and CDR2 sequences are LGHNA and YNFKEQ. Trimming removed 4 bases at V and 7 bases at J, with 11 bases between. The CDR3 region is CASSLHVGNEQFF. The CDR3, as DNA: TGTGCCAGCAGCCTCCACGTAGGAAATGAGCAGTTCTTC.

DNA for the CDR3: TGTGCCAGCCCTCGAGGGTGTACAGGGGCCAACGTCCTGACTTTC. It yields the protein CASPRGCTGANVLTF. The chain uses TRBV28 and TRBJ2-6, with a tentative D call TRBD2 (5 bases). Germline CDR1 is MDHEN and CDR2 is SYDVKM. The CDR3 covers 15 residues. The germline V and J ends were trimmed by 8 bases and 4 bases, with 15 bases remaining between them. Full variable domain (remainder filled in from reference TRBV28 and TRBJ2-6): DVKVTQSSRYLVKRTGEKVFLECVQDMDHENMFWYRQDPGLGLRLIYFSYDVKMKEKGDIPEGYSVSREKKERFSLILESASTNQTSMYLCASPRGCTGANVLTFGAGSRLTVL.

This clonotype was detected ten times or more. The chain recombines TRBV4-2 with TRBJ2-3; possible D gene TRBD2, 5 bases. The germline gives CDR1 LGHNA, CDR2 YNFKEQ. The CDR3 length is 13 residues. Trimming left V 1 base short and J 5 bases short, with 7 bases between. Written as DNA, the CDR3 is TGTGCCAGCAGCCAAGTCGGGGAAGATACGCAGTATTTT. It yields the protein CASSQVGEDTQYF.

The genes are TRBV18 and TRBJ2-3; a weak D match, TRBD1 (6 bases). This CDR3 comprises 16 residues. Germline V gene lookup returns CDR1 KGHSH and CDR2 LQKENI. V lost 0 bases to trimming and J lost 2 bases, with 12 bases between them. CDR3 region: CASSPPRGTPTDTQYF. In nucleotides, the CDR3 is TGTGCCAGCTCACCACCTAGGGGGACCCCCACAGATACGCAGTATTTT. Based on the CDR3 plus reference TRBV18 and TRBJ2-3, the full variable domain is NAGVMQNPRHLVRRRGQEARLRCSPMKGHSHVYWYRQLPEEGLKFMVYLQKENIIDESGMPKERFSAEFPKEGPSILRIQQVVRGDSAAYFCASSPPRGTPTDTQYFGPGTRLTVL.

In its sample, this clonotype was seen a few times. The chain recombines TRBV29-1 with TRBJ1-4; D is ambiguous. The CDR3 totals 10 residues. The V gene's germline CDR1 is SQVTM and CDR2 ANQGSEA. The V end lost 3 bases, the J end lost 10 bases, and 6 bases lay between the germline ends. DNA for the CDR3: TGCAGCGTTGATCGGGGAAAACTGTTTTTT. Translated, it gives CSVDRGKLFF. The whole variable domain, filled in from reference TRBV29-1 and TRBJ1-4, reads SAVISQKPSRDICQRGTSLTIQCQVDSQVTMMFWYRQQPGQSLTLIATANQGSEATYESGFVIDKFPISRPNLTFSTLTVSNMSPEDSSIYLCSVDRGKLFFGSGTQLSVL.

The chain links TRBV6-2 or TRBV6-3 to TRBJ1-5, with 9 bases aligning to TRBD1. The ends lost 2 bases at V and 3 bases at J; junction bases unmatched: 5. Germline V gives CDR1 MNHEY, CDR2 SVGEGT. The CDR3 loop spans 16 amino acids. Written as DNA, the CDR3 is TGTGCCAGCAGTTACCCCCGGACAGGGGACAATCAGCCCCAGCATTTT. Translation: CASSYPRTGDNQPQHF.

The chain joins TRBV5-1 to TRBJ2-3; 8 bases align to TRBD2. The CDR3 contains 18 residues. V lost 5 bases to trimming and J lost 0 bases; unmatched junction nucleotides: 14. Germline CDR1 and CDR2: SGHRS and YFSETQ. The CDR3 coding sequence is TGCGCCAGCAGGGGCACTAGCGGCCACACGCCTAGCACAGATACGCAGTATTTT. This translates into CASRGTSGHTPSTDTQYF. Looking up the rest from reference TRBV5-1 and TRBJ2-3 gives the full variable domain: KAGVTQTPRYLIKTRGQQVTLSCSPISGHRSVSWYQQTPGQGLQFLFEYFSETQRNKGNFPGRFSGRQFSNSRSEMNVSTLELGDSALYLCASRGTSGHTPSTDTQYFGPGTRLTVL.

DNA of the CDR3: TGCAGCATCGGGACTTACAATGAGCAGTACTTC. Translation gives CSIGTYNEQYF. The chain couples TRBV29-1 to TRBJ2-5, with D maybe TRBD2 (6 bases). This CDR3 is built from 11 residues. Trimming took off 8 bases at V and 11 bases at J, with 18 bases between the two ends. Per germline, CDR1 SQVTM and CDR2 ANQGSEA. Looking up the rest from reference TRBV29-1 and TRBJ2-5 gives the full variable domain: SAVISQKPSRDICQRGTSLTIQCQVDSQVTMMFWYRQQPGQSLTLIATANQGSEATYESGFVIDKFPISRPNLTFSTLTVSNMSPEDSSIYLCSIGTYNEQYFGPGTRLLVL.

This clonotype has just a few counts. The chain links TRBV15 to TRBJ2-1; no clear D gene. This CDR3 has 12 residues. The germline V gene has CDR1 LNHNV and CDR2 YYDKDF (reference sequence). Trimming removed 4 bases from V and 6 bases from J, with 7 bases in between. CDR3 sequence reads: CATSKDVNEQFF. CDR3 bases: TGTGCCACCAGCAAGGACGTCAATGAGCAGTTCTTC.

The genes are TRBV20-1 and TRBJ1-1; D gene ambiguous. The CDR3 totals 13 residues. The germline V gene encodes CDR1 DFQATT and CDR2 SNEGSKA (reference sequence). The V gene lost 0 bases and the J gene lost 0 bases, with 5 bases spanning the gap. CDR3 region: CSARETMNTEAFF. Written as DNA, the CDR3 is TGCAGTGCTAGAGAAACCATGAACACTGAAGCTTTCTTT.

The chain has TRBV3-1 and TRBJ2-7, with 10 bases that match TRBD2. Germline V lookup: CDR1 LGHDT, CDR2 YNNKEL (reference sequence). The V and J ends lost 0 bases and 3 bases, in that order; junction bases with no gene match: 14. This CDR3 has 19 amino acids. This CDR3 reads CASSQDRGRASGSIYEQYF. The CDR3, as DNA: TGTGCCAGCAGCCAAGACAGGGGGAGAGCTAGCGGGAGTATCTACGAGCAGTACTTC.

At least ten counts were recorded for this clonotype. The CDR3 DNA reads as TGTGCCAGCAGTTACTCAGGGTATGGCTACACCTTC. Its translation: CASSYSGYGYTF. This chain links TRBV6-5 with TRBJ1-2; D not certain. The CDR3 consists of 12 residues. The germline V and J ends were trimmed by 0 bases and 5 bases, with 4 bases remaining between them. CDR1 and CDR2 from the germline V gene are MNHEY and SVGAGI.

The CDR3 reads CASSRIAGVNTGELFF. The DNA for the CDR3 is TGTGCCAGCAGCCGAATAGCGGGGGTGAACACCGGGGAGCTGTTTTTT. This chain links TRBV3-1 with TRBJ2-2, with 9 bases fitting TRBD2. The CDR3 has 16 amino acids. Germline CDR1 is LGHDT and CDR2 is YNNKEL (reference sequence). V lost 4 bases, J lost 1 base, and 4 bases stayed unmatched.

The chain has TRBV7-2 and TRBJ1-4, with TRBD1 as a possible D gene (5 bases). Germline CDR1 SGHTA, CDR2 FQGNSA. V shed 2 bases and J shed 3 bases, with 16 bases lying between them. CDR3 size: 17 residues. The CDR3 DNA reads as TGTGCCAGCAGCTTACCCTGGGACGATCGAGCTAATGAAAAACTGTTTTTT. This translates into CASSLPWDDRANEKLFF.

This clonotype was detected a few times. The rearrangement joins TRBV9 to TRBJ2-3, with a possible D match to TRBD2 (6 bases). The CDR3 loop spans 16 amino acids. V lost 0 bases, J lost 1 base, and 12 bases lay in between. Germline assignment: CDR1 SGDLS and CDR2 YYNGEE. CDR3 sequence reads: CASSVGYGSGTDTQYF. In DNA form, the CDR3 reads TGTGCCAGCAGCGTAGGATACGGGAGCGGCACAGATACGCAGTATTTT.

The chain couples TRBV29-1 to TRBJ2-3; possibly TRBD1 or TRBD2 for D (6 bases each). Germline CDR1 is SQVTM and CDR2 is ANQGSEA. The CDR3 extends over 16 amino acids. V was trimmed by 8 bases and J by 0 bases, leaving 21 bases between them. This CDR3 is CSLKGGGWTSTDTQYF. The CDR3 DNA reads TGCAGCCTGAAAGGAGGGGGGTGGACTAGCACAGATACGCAGTATTTT.

This clonotype appeared a single time. The genes are TRBV3-1 and TRBJ2-1; D may be TRBD1 or TRBD2 (5 bases each). Per germline, CDR1 LGHDT and CDR2 YNNKEL (reference sequence). The CDR3 loop spans 15 amino acids. V shed 1 base and J shed 15 bases, with 22 bases lying between them. The CDR3 region has the DNA TGTGCCAGCAGCCAAGCAGGGCTTAGGGCGGGCCCGTCGTTCTTC. Amino acids: CASSQAGLRAGPSFF.